This T cell receptor beta chain was identified during a study of control samples from healthy donors and cancer patients. Germline CDR1 reads KGHDR; CDR2 reads SFDVKD. This CDR3 has 17 amino acids. V gave up 4 bases and J gave up 0 bases; unmatched junction bases: 9. TCRdb's table, derived via immunoSEQ multiplex PCR, lists solely in-frame clones and lacks some. The table shows roughly 41,000 clones, with about 95% occurring only once. Sequencing was carried out using blood. The rearrangement joins TRBV24-1 to TRBJ1-2; 8 bases match TRBD1. The receptor comes from a man in his fifties or sixties in good health. DNA for the CDR3: TGTGCCACCAGTGAGACTTCCGGGACAGGTACTAACTATGGCTACACCTTC. Translated, it gives CATSETSGTGTNYGYTF.